This T cell receptor beta chain is drawn from a study of T cell changes during pregnancy in multiple sclerosis. With V trimmed by 5 bases and J by 7 bases, 7 bases remained unmatched. The CDR3 covers 14 residues. Looked up from germline, CDR1 is GTSNPN and CDR2 is SVGIG (reference sequence). Sequenced by immunoSEQ multiplex PCR; TCRdb stores in-frame clones only, minus some. The data show 40,000 to 45,000 clones, 85% to 90% seen once. Material: CD4+ T cells from peripheral blood mononuclear cells, obtained in the first trimester of pregnancy. The chain has TRBV30 and TRBJ2-1, with 11 positions matching TRBD2. The receptor was derived from a female donor with multiple sclerosis, enrolled in a pregnancy study. In DNA, the CDR3 is TGTGCCTGGGAGACTAGCGGGATAGGTAATGAGCAGTTCTTC. Amino acid sequence: CAWETSGIGNEQFF.